This passage covers 8 T cell receptor beta chains from one sample sequenced in a study of OX40 agonist ivuxolimab in advanced cancers. The repertoire was sequenced with immunoSEQ multiplex PCR; TCRdb's copy has only in-frame clones and lacks some. The table lists tens of thousands of clones, nearly 90% of them singletons. Sequencing used CD4+ or CD8+ T cells sorted from blood, obtained in a trial of the OX40 agonist ivuxolimab. The receptors were sampled from an adult with an advanced solid tumor such as melanoma, head and neck, liver or kidney cancer.

The chain uses TRBV6-1 and TRBJ2-7; possible D gene TRBD2, 6 bases. The germline V gene has CDR1 MNHNS and CDR2 SASEGT. There are 13 residues in the CDR3. V lost 3 bases to trimming and J lost 4 bases, with 10 bases between them. In DNA, the CDR3 is TGTGCCAGCAGTGAGCAAAGCGGGTACGAGCAGTACTTC. This gives the protein CASSEQSGYEQYF.

The chain uses TRBV4-1 and TRBJ1-5; D ambiguous. The CDR3 runs 15 residues. Germline V gene lookup returns CDR1 MGHRA and CDR2 YSYEKL. The V and J ends lost 0 bases and 0 bases respectively, with 6 bases between them. CDR3 sequence: CASSQDTVSNQPQHF. The CDR3 DNA is TGCGCCAGCAGCCAAGATACCGTTAGCAATCAGCCCCAGCATTTT.

This clone was seen only once. DNA of the CDR3: TGTGCCAGCATTTCGATAATTAAAAACATTCAGTACTTC. Protein: CASISIIKNIQYF. The rearrangement uses TRBV2 and TRBJ2-4; D is ambiguous. The CDR3 is 13 amino acids. CDR1 and CDR2 from the germline V gene are SNHLY and FYNNEI. Between the trimmed V and J ends, which lost 7 bases and 4 bases, there was a span of 11 bases.

The V gene is TRBV12-5, the J gene TRBJ2-7, with D tentatively TRBD1 (6 bases). The CDR3 contains 15 residues. V was shortened by 3 bases and J by 6 bases, with 18 bases between the two germline ends. The germline V gene encodes CDR1 LGHNT and CDR2 FRNRAP. The CDR3: CASGFPTGYRLEQYF. The CDR3 bases are TGTGCTAGTGGTTTCCCCACAGGGTACAGACTCGAGCAGTACTTC.

The chain is built from TRBV19 and TRBJ1-3, with a possible D match to TRBD1 (5 bases). Trimming cost V 7 bases and J 4 bases, with 11 bases left between them. This CDR3 region has 13 residues. Germline lookup yields CDR1 LNHDA and CDR2 SQIVND (reference sequence). The CDR3 DNA reads TGTGCCAGTAATCAGGGCACCGGAAACACCATATATTTT. Translated, it gives CASNQGTGNTIYF.

The V call is TRBV9, the J call TRBJ2-3; no clear D. The CDR3 length is 16 residues. Per germline, CDR1 SGDLS and CDR2 YYNGEE. The V end lost 4 bases, the J end lost 1 base, and 16 bases lay between the germline ends. DNA for the CDR3: TGTGCCAGCAGCCCCCGGGCGTCCTCTGGCACAGATACGCAGTATTTT. This translates into CASSPRASSGTDTQYF. Complete variable domain (other parts from reference TRBV9 and TRBJ2-3): DSGVTQTPKHLITATGQRVTLRCSPRSGDLSVYWYQQSLDQGLQFLIQYYNGEERAKGNILERFSAQQFPDLHSELNLSSLELGDSALYFCASSPRASSGTDTQYFGPGTRLTVL.

V and J are TRBV5-1 and TRBJ2-5, with D perhaps matching TRBD2 (5 bases). The end of the DNA aligns better with TRBJ2-7, so the J call may be wrong. In germline, CDR1 is SGHRS, CDR2 YFSETQ. CDR3 length: 14 amino acids. The DNA for the CDR3 is TGCGCCAGCAGGTGGGGAGCCAGTTCCTACGAGCAGTACTTC. It encodes CASRWGASSYEQYF.

The chain carries TRBV5-6 and TRBJ2-3; unclear D gene. The CDR3 length is 13 residues. V lost 1 base, J lost 1 base, and 4 bases lay in between. From germline, CDR1 is SGHDT and CDR2 YYEEEE. CDR3 nucleotides: TGTGCCAGCAGCTTGTTTGGCACAGATACGCAGTATTTT. Protein product: CASSLFGTDTQYF.